These T cell receptor beta chains were read from a single sample in a study of cytomegalovirus exposure and HLA in healthy donors. Assay used: immunoSEQ multiplex PCR; TCRdb lists only in-frame clones, some missing. In the table there are around 140,000 clones, roughly three quarters of which are singletons. Sequencing was carried out using PBMCs. All receptors come from a woman aged 18-30 years in good health and CMV-seronegative. CDR3s include the opening cysteine and the closing phenylalanine or tryptophan. The order of the fields is V gene, J gene, clone size, D gene, CDR3 protein, CDR3 DNA. The D gene is left open where the match is weak. Not every row has a clone size; where given, it reads once, few, many or a size class.

TRBV4-1	TRBJ1-1	-	TRBD1	CASSWDSKRLGNTEAFF	TGCGCCAGCAGCTGGGACAGCAAGAGGCTAGGGAACACTGAAGCTTTCTTT
TRBV4-2	TRBJ2-2	-	TRBD2	CASSQTGLAEITGELFF	TGTGCCAGCAGCCAAACAGGACTAGCGGAGATCACTGGGGAGCTGTTTTTT
TRBV4-1	TRBJ2-1	-	TRBD2	CASSGGEGSYNEQFF	TGCGCCAGCAGCGGAGGGGAGGGGTCCTACAATGAGCAGTTCTTC
TRBV27	TRBJ2-5	-	TRBD1	CASSLFRDRKETQYF	TGTGCCAGCAGTCTTTTCCGGGACAGAAAAGAGACCCAGTACTTC
TRBV4-1	TRBJ1-4	-	TRBD1	CASSQVADRRGEKLFF	TGCGCCAGCAGCCAAGTTGCGGACAGGAGAGGGGAAAAACTGTTTTTT
TRBV4-1	TRBJ2-7	-	-	CASSQIQGYEQYF	TGCGCCAGCAGCCAGATCCAGGGGTACGAGCAGTACTTC
TRBV4-2	TRBJ2-5	-	-	CASSRDNAALPPAGETQYF	TGTGCCAGCAGCCGAGATAACGCCGCGCTCCCCCCCGCGGGGGAGACCCAGTACTTC
TRBV15	TRBJ1-2	-	TRBD1	CATSRGTGMSYTF	TGTGCCACCAGCAGAGGGACAGGGATGAGCTACACCTTC
TRBV7-9	TRBJ1-1	few	-	CASSSTREEYTEAFF	TGTGCCAGCAGCTCGACGAGGGAGGAATACACTGAAGCTTTCTTT
TRBV29-1	TRBJ1-2	few	-	CSVEEEQGYTF	TGCAGCGTTGAAGAAGAACAGGGCTACACCTTC
TRBV5-1	TRBJ2-3	-	TRBD2	CASSYGLAPDTQYF	TGCGCCAGCAGTTACGGACTAGCGCCAGATACGCAGTATTTT
TRBV12-5	TRBJ2-2	-	TRBD1	CASQDRTGELFF	TGTGCTAGCCAGGACAGGACCGGGGAGCTGTTTTTT
TRBV4-2	TRBJ2-6	-	-	CASSLARWANVLTF	TGTGCCAGCAGCCTAGCGCGGTGGGCCAACGTCCTGACTTTC
TRBV27	TRBJ2-1	-	TRBD2	CASSFGTSGSNEQFF	TGTGCCAGCAGCTTCGGGACTAGCGGGAGTAATGAGCAGTTCTTC
TRBV12-5	TRBJ2-1	few	TRBD2	CASGRLAGGNEQFF	TGTGCTAGTGGTCGACTAGCGGGAGGGAATGAGCAGTTCTTC
TRBV4-1	TRBJ2-1	few	TRBD2	CASSPPGGDNEQFF	TGCGCCAGCAGCCCCCCGGGGGGAGACAATGAGCAGTTCTTC
TRBV30	TRBJ1-6	-	-	CAWSVLDPLHF	TGTGCCTGGAGTGTACTCGATCCCCTCCACTTT
TRBV11-2	TRBJ1-1	-	-	CASSLALSTEAFF	TGTGCCAGCAGCTTAGCTCTCAGTACTGAAGCTTTCTTT
TRBV7-9	TRBJ1-2	-	TRBD1	CASSARQGAGNYGYTF	TGTGCCAGCAGCGCGAGACAGGGGGCGGGTAACTATGGCTACACCTTC
TRBV11-2	TRBJ2-7	-	TRBD1	CASSTPWPGGSYEQYF	TGTGCCAGCAGCACGCCGTGGCCAGGGGGTTCCTACGAGCAGTACTTC
TRBV2	TRBJ2-5	-	TRBD2	CASTLQGLGEETQYF	TGTGCCAGCACCCTACAGGGACTAGGCGAAGAGACCCAGTACTTC
TRBV5-1	TRBJ2-7	-	-	CASSTNDLHEQYF	TGCGCCAGCAGCACTAACGACCTGCACGAGCAGTACTTC
TRBV6-1	TRBJ2-3	-	-	CASNPGVSTTDTQYF	TGTGCCAGCAACCCGGGGGTTTCCACCACAGATACGCAGTATTTT
TRBV5-1	TRBJ2-2	-	TRBD2	CASKEIAGNTGELFF	TGCGCCAGCAAGGAGATAGCGGGCAACACCGGGGAGCTGTTTTTT
TRBV29-1	TRBJ2-3	-	TRBD2	CSGGGRDTQYF	TGCAGCGGGGGGGGGAGAGATACGCAGTATTTT
TRBV15	TRBJ2-1	-	TRBD2	CATSSPTSGYNEQFF	TGTGCCACCAGCAGCCCGACTAGCGGCTACAATGAGCAGTTCTTC
TRBV2	TRBJ2-1	-	-	CASSEGGAGNEQFF	TGTGCCAGCAGTGAAGGGGGAGCTGGAAATGAGCAGTTCTTC
TRBV19	TRBJ1-1	-	TRBD1	CASETGGGTEAFF	TGTGCCAGTGAGACAGGGGGAGGGACTGAAGCTTTCTTT
TRBV15	TRBJ1-4	-	TRBD1	CATSSYRGTNEKLFF	TGTGCCACCAGCAGTTACAGGGGCACTAATGAAAAACTGTTTTTT
TRBV7-9	TRBJ1-2	once	-	CASSLAREEALYGYTF	TGTGCCAGCAGCTTAGCTCGTGAGGAGGCCCTCTATGGCTACACCTTC
TRBV20-1	TRBJ1-2	few	TRBD1	CSVEGAFGYTF	TGCAGTGTTGAGGGGGCGTTTGGCTACACCTTC
TRBV19	TRBJ2-3	-	TRBD1	CASTQGASLGSTDTQYF	TGTGCCAGCACACAGGGGGCCTCCTTGGGTAGCACAGATACGCAGTATTTT
TRBV6-1	TRBJ2-7	-	-	CASSSADSYEQYF	TGTGCCAGCAGCTCAGCGGACTCCTACGAGCAGTACTTC
TRBV30	TRBJ2-1	once	TRBD2	CAWIPSGRPYNEQFF	TGTGCCTGGATCCCTAGCGGGAGACCCTACAATGAGCAGTTCTTC
TRBV28	TRBJ2-7	-	-	CASSRATYEQYF	TGTGCCAGCAGTCGAGCAACCTACGAGCAGTACTTC
TRBV5-1	TRBJ2-2	once	TRBD2	CASSFGSGRHTGELFF	TGCGCCAGCAGCTTCGGTAGCGGGAGACACACCGGGGAGCTGTTTTTT
TRBV29-1	TRBJ2-5	-	TRBD2	CSVLGGSGQETQYF	TGCAGCGTCCTGGGAGGGTCTGGGCAAGAGACCCAGTACTTC
TRBV4-1	TRBJ2-1	few	-	CASSRWMGLASYNEQFF	TGCGCCAGCAGCCGATGGATGGGGCTAGCGTCCTACAATGAGCAGTTCTTC
TRBV15	TRBJ1-2	-	TRBD1	CATSSDRGNYGYTF	TGTGCCACCAGCAGCGACAGGGGTAACTATGGCTACACCTTC
TRBV27	TRBJ2-2	-	-	CASSFPGLPPGELFF	TGTGCCAGCAGTTTCCCTGGACTCCCACCCGGGGAGCTGTTTTTT
TRBV4-2	TRBJ1-5	-	-	CASSQDANGGQPQHF	TGTGCCAGCAGCCAAGATGCGAACGGGGGGCAGCCCCAGCATTTT
TRBV5-4	TRBJ2-3	-	TRBD2	CASSARTSGRREADTQYF	TGTGCCAGCAGCGCCCGGACTAGCGGGAGAAGGGAGGCAGATACGCAGTATTTT
TRBV7-9	TRBJ2-7	-	-	CASSVIRWNISYEQYF	TGTGCCAGCAGCGTTATCAGGTGGAACATCTCCTACGAGCAGTACTTC
TRBV6-1	TRBJ2-5	once	TRBD2	CASSEGLAGDLRQTQYF	TGTGCCAGCAGTGAGGGACTAGCGGGAGATCTAAGGCAGACCCAGTACTTC
TRBV7-2	TRBJ2-7	-	-	CASSPTSRGEQYF	TGTGCCAGCAGCCCGACCTCAAGGGGCGAGCAGTACTTC